The clone carrying this TCR beta chain has at least ten counts. The data were obtained in a study of T cells in Graves' hyperthyroidism and ophthalmopathy. V was shortened by 6 bases and J by 1 base, with 6 bases between the two germline ends. The CDR3 length is 12 residues. RNA transcripts gave rise to amplified TCR beta CDR3 regions. First-round RT-PCR targeting the TCR CDR3 was performed with the HTBI primer set. TCRdb re-called the multiplex PCR reads with MiXCR, one entry per CDR3 protein. The profile covers more than 650,000 distinct CDR3 sequences, with around 15% appearing a single time and about a tenth taken by the ten largest.

The chain uses TRBV12-3 or TRBV12-4 and TRBJ1-1; D gene unclear. The source of this sequence is a woman in her late teens or twenties with Graves' hyperthyroidism. The source material was blood. CDR3 protein: CASRTRNTEAFF. CDR3 nucleotide sequence: TGTGCCAGCAGGACCAGGAACACTGAAGCTTTCTTT.